This T cell receptor (beta chain) was obtained from a study of regulatory T cells in long-lasting Graves disease. The study, taken as a whole, reports: Thyroid tissue went unstudied; only peripheral blood was examined.

The time point: persistent/refractory GD, antithyroid drugs over 5 years with positive TRAb. Isolated PBMC RNA provided the starting material for the TCR library. Criteria from the American Thyroid Association guidelines were applied to diagnose Graves' disease. Those enrolled as patients came out of an endocrinology department in Xi'an, China. Turning to this clonotype: Antigen specificity is unknown. An end of the junction does not agree with germline; a read error may underlie this.

In building TCR beta libraries, iRepertoire HTBI primers were used together with Arm-PCR of CDR3 regions. TCRdb re-analysed the multiplex PCR reads in MiXCR, keeping a single row per CDR3 protein. Found here are some 430,000 distinct CDR3 sequences, under 25% of them singletons; the top ten hold roughly 7.1%. The CDR3 extends over 15 amino acids. Germline values: CDR1 MNHEY, CDR2 SVGAGI. The chain recombines TRBV6-5 with TRBJ1-2, with D unresolved. Sequenced here: peripheral blood mononuclear cells (PBMCs), sampled when the disease was refractory, from a patient treated with antithyroid drugs. The clonotype originates from a female donor with Graves disease. The CDR3 spells CASSSVAANSYGHTF. CDR3 nucleotide sequence: TGTGCCAGCAGTTCCGTAGCAGCAAATTCATATGGCCACACCTTC.